The TCR beta chain under discussion was sequenced for a study of blood T cell repertoires in COVID-19. On the study more broadly: The origin of the acute and convalescent COVID-19 samples was the United States, Italy and Spain.

The data were produced by immunoSEQ multiplex PCR, yet TCRdb's version contains in-frame clones alone and is incomplete. The sample has about 56,000 clones, 80% to 90% seen once. The CDR3 totals 12 residues. Trimming left V 4 bases short and J 6 bases short, with 7 bases between. From germline, CDR1 is ENHRY and CDR2 SYGVKD. The sequencing input was peripheral blood. This TCR derives from a human donor in a cohort sampled during active COVID-19. The chain employs TRBV10-3 and TRBJ2-1, with D possibly matching TRBD1 (5 bases). The CDR3, as DNA: TGTGCCATCAGTGGGACAAGCAATGAGCAGTTCTTC. Translated, it gives CAISGTSNEQFF.